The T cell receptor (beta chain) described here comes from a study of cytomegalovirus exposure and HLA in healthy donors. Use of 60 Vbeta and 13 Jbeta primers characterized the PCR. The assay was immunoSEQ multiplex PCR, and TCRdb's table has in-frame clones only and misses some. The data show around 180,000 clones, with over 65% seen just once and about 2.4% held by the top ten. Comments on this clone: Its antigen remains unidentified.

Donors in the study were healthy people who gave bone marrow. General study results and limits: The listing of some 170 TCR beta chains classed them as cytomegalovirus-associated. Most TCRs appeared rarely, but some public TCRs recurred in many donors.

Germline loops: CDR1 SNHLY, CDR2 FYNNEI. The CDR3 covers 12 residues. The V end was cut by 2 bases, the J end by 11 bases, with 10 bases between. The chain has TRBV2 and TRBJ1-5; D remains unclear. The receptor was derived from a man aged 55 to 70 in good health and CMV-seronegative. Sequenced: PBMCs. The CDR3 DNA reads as TGTGCCAGCAGTGAACCGTTAAGCGCCCAGCATTTT. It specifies CASSEPLSAQHF.